These 25 T cell receptor beta chains were sequenced from one sample in a study of shared clonotypes between healthy human individuals. Clones were read by immunoSEQ multiplex PCR, and TCRdb kept only the in-frame ones, dropping some. The sample contains hundreds of thousands of clones, 95% to 96% of which appear only once. Naive CD8 cells comprised CD45RO-negative, CCR7-positively selected cells, excluding terminally differentiated effector memory CD45RA+ cells. The sample comprised naive CD8+ T cells sorted from blood. The receptors were sampled from a woman aged 25 to 39 in good health.

V gene TRBV5-6 combines with J gene TRBJ1-4; D perhaps matches TRBD1 (6 bases). Germline values: CDR1 SGHDT, CDR2 YYEEEE. CDR3 length: 14 amino acids. Trimming took 3 bases from V and 11 from J, leaving 17 bases between them. The chain's CDR3 is CASSWGPDGRKLFF. The CDR3, as DNA: TGTGCCAGCAGCTGGGGGCCGGACGGGCGGAAACTGTTTTTT.

The V call is TRBV12-2, the J call TRBJ2-1; the table's D call TRBD2 went unverified against the DNA. TRBV12-2 is a listed pseudogene. The CDR3 length is 18 residues. The chain's CDR3 is CASRPPGLAGLYYNEQFF. The DNA of the CDR3 is TGTGCAAGTCGCCCACCGGGACTAGCGGGACTTTATTACAATGAGCAGTTCTTC.

The rearrangement links TRBV4-1 to TRBJ2-5; D not resolved. CDR1 is MGHRA and CDR2 is YSYEKL in the germline V gene. The CDR3 loop spans 19 amino acids. The ends were cut back, 0 bases at V and 0 bases at J, with 20 bases in the middle. The CDR3 is CASSQDRDFHSPHQETQYF. The DNA for the CDR3 is TGCGCCAGCAGCCAAGATCGAGACTTCCACTCCCCTCACCAAGAGACCCAGTACTTC.

With respect to this clone: At the DNA level, this CDR3 is encoded by other sequences in the same sample as well. This chain uses TRBV28 with TRBJ2-1; 11 nucleotides line up with TRBD2. The CDR3 totals 14 residues. Germline CDR1 and CDR2: MDHEN and SYDVKM. The J segment lost 9 bases and the V segment lost 3 bases, leaving 4 bases of the junction unmatched. The CDR3: CASSLLAGGGEQFF. The CDR3 nucleotides read TGTGCCAGCAGTTTGCTAGCGGGAGGCGGTGAGCAGTTCTTC. Filled out from reference TRBV28 and TRBJ2-1, the complete variable domain reads DVKVTQSSRYLVKRTGEKVFLECVQDMDHENMFWYRQDPGLGLRLIYFSYDVKMKEKGDIPEGYSVSREKKERFSLILESASTNQTSMYLCASSLLAGGGEQFFGPGTRLTVL.

J is TRBJ1-2 and V is TRBV4-1; D not certain. V lost 1 base and J 4 bases, leaving 13 bases between the germline ends. CDR3 length equals 15 residues. Germline V gene lookup returns CDR1 MGHRA and CDR2 YSYEKL. The CDR3 here is CASSQVDGLRYGYTF. The DNA of the CDR3 is TGCGCCAGCAGCCAAGTAGACGGCCTTCGCTATGGCTACACCTTC.

V and J are TRBV11-3 and TRBJ2-2; tentatively, D is TRBD2 (5 bases). From germline, CDR1 is SGHNT and CDR2 YENEEA. V shed 2 bases and J shed 8 bases, with 9 bases lying between them. The CDR3 runs 13 residues. The chain's CDR3 is CASSLPSGGELFF. The CDR3 region has the DNA TGTGCCAGCAGCTTACCATCGGGGGGGGAGCTGTTTTTT.

J is TRBJ1-5 and V is TRBV19, with D hard to call. Germline V gene data show CDR1 as LNHDA and CDR2 as SQIVND (reference sequence). Trimming shortened V by 4 bases and J by 1 base, and 5 bases separated the two germline ends. The CDR3 has 13 amino acids. CDR3 protein: CASSSRSNQPQHF. The CDR3 coding sequence is TGTGCCAGTAGTAGTCGCAGCAATCAGCCCCAGCATTTT.

V gene TRBV6-5 combines with J gene TRBJ2-7; 10 bases map to TRBD2. CDR3 length equals 13 residues. J was trimmed by 6 bases and V by 10 bases; bases with no gene match: 9. CDR1 MNHEY and CDR2 SVGAGI come from the germline V gene. Written as DNA, the CDR3 is TGTGCCACCGCTAGCGGGGGCGGGTCCGAGCAGTACTTC. It codes for CATASGGGSEQYF.

As regards this clone: Other nucleotide sequences in the sample specify the same CDR3. The chain carries TRBV27 and TRBJ1-5; D call uncertain. V gave up 1 base and J gave up 2 bases, with 3 bases separating them. CDR1 and CDR2 (germline): MNHEY, SMNVEV (reference sequence). The CDR3 is made up of 13 amino acids. Here the CDR3 DNA reads TGTGCCAGCAGTTTATTGGGCAATCAGCCCCAGCATTTT. Protein sequence: CASSLLGNQPQHF.

CDR3 DNA sequence: TGTGCCAGTGGGACAGAGGACAATGAGCAGTTCTTC. It codes for CASGTEDNEQFF. V and J are TRBV27 and TRBJ2-1; 7 bases are a match to TRBD1. Unmatched junction bases numbered 4, after V lost 9 bases and J lost 5 bases. This CDR3 region has 12 residues. The germline V gene has CDR1 MNHEY and CDR2 SMNVEV (reference sequence).

The genes are TRBV6-1 and TRBJ2-1, with unresolved D. V was trimmed by 6 bases and J by 7 bases, leaving 13 bases between them. CDR3 size: 13 residues. Per the germline V gene, CDR1 is MNHNS and CDR2 is SASEGT. The CDR3 DNA sequence: TGTGCCAGCAGAGTTCCCACATGGAATGAGCAGTTCTTC. It codes for CASRVPTWNEQFF.

This clone appeared once. The CDR3 DNA is TGTGCCAGCAGCCCATCAGGGTGGTCCTACGAGCAGTACTTC. It codes for CASSPSGWSYEQYF. This chain connects TRBV7-8 to TRBJ2-7; tentatively, D is TRBD1 (5 bases). Germline CDR1 and CDR2: SGHVS and FQNEAQ. The germline V and J ends were trimmed by 5 bases and 1 base, with 12 bases remaining between them. The CDR3 covers 14 residues. Together with reference TRBV7-8 and TRBJ2-7, the CDR3 gives the full variable domain: GAGVSQSPRYKVAKRGQDVALRCDPISGHVSLFWYQQALGQGPEFLTYFQNEAQLDKSGLPSDRFFAERPEGSVSTLKIQRTQQEDSAVYLCASSPSGWSYEQYFGPGTRLTVT.

This chain joins TRBV30 and TRBJ1-5, with D possibly being TRBD1 (6 bases). Trimming pared 1 base from V and 5 bases from J, leaving 9 bases between. CDR3 length: 13 residues. Germline V gives CDR1 GTSNPN, CDR2 SVGIG (reference sequence). DNA of the CDR3: TGTGCCTGGAGTGCCAAGGGGGATCAGCCCCAGCATTTT. Residues: CAWSAKGDQPQHF.

The chain uses TRBV13 and TRBJ2-5; D tentatively fits TRBD1 or TRBD2 (5 bases each). The J call is in doubt because the DNA end fits TRBJ2-7 better. This CDR3 spans 15 amino acids. CDR1 and CDR2 (germline): PRHDT, FYEKMQ (reference sequence). The CDR3 bases are TGTGCCAGCAGCTTAGGCAACCCATGGGGGAACGAGCAGTACTTC. This encodes CASSLGNPWGNEQYF.

V and J are TRBV6-9 and TRBJ1-3; D is uncertain. V was shortened by 3 bases and J by 4 bases, with 7 bases between the two germline ends. The germline V gene encodes CDR1 MNHGY and CDR2 SVAAGI. The CDR3 length is 13 residues. The CDR3 sequence: CASSYLLGNTIYF. In nucleotides, the CDR3 is TGTGCCAGCAGTTACCTCCTGGGAAACACCATATATTTT.

This chain connects TRBV4-1 to TRBJ2-7, with no clear D. CDR3 length: 15 amino acids. Germline loops: CDR1 MGHRA, CDR2 YSYEKL. Deletions cut 2 bases from V and 5 bases from J, with 16 bases between. CDR3 DNA: TGCGCCAGCAGCCAACTACATGAAACAGAGGACGAGCAGTACTTC. Protein sequence: CASSQLHETEDEQYF.

J is TRBJ2-2 and V is TRBV4-2, with D possibly matching TRBD2 (6 bases). The germline V and J ends were trimmed by 0 bases and 13 bases, with 18 bases remaining between them. Germline V CDR1 and CDR2: LGHNA, YNFKEQ. The CDR3 loop spans 15 amino acids. For the CDR3, the DNA is TGTGCCAGCAGCCAAGACTGGGGGGTTCGGTTTGCGCTGTTTTTT. Encoded protein: CASSQDWGVRFALFF.

The gene calls are TRBV6-5 and TRBJ1-4, with D possibly matching TRBD1 (6 bases). The CDR3 runs 14 residues. V lost 4 bases, J lost 7 bases, and 13 bases lay in between. The V gene's germline CDR1 is MNHEY and CDR2 SVGAGI. The CDR3 reads CASSLEGGSEKLFF. The CDR3 nucleotides are TGTGCCAGCAGTTTGGAAGGGGGTAGTGAAAAACTGTTTTTT.

CDR3 sequence reads: CASSISGTIGNEQFF. The CDR3 region has the DNA TGTGCCAGCAGTATTAGCGGGACCATTGGTAATGAGCAGTTCTTC. The rearrangement links TRBV28 to TRBJ2-1; 8 nucleotides agree with TRBD2. Germline CDR1 reads MDHEN; CDR2 reads SYDVKM. V lost 5 bases, J lost 7 bases, and 10 bases stayed unmatched. The CDR3 has 15 residues.

The rearrangement joins TRBV28 to TRBJ2-7, with D perhaps matching TRBD1 (6 bases). Germline assignment: CDR1 MDHEN and CDR2 SYDVKM. Trimming shortened V by 8 bases and J by 6 bases, and 17 bases separated the two germline ends. CDR3 length equals 13 residues. For the CDR3, the DNA is TGTGCCAGCGCCGGGACACGGTTACGCGAGCAGTACTTC. Protein sequence: CASAGTRLREQYF.

This clone has a handful of counts. This chain links TRBV28 with TRBJ1-1; unclear D gene. The CDR3 consists of 14 residues. The ends were cut back, 2 bases at V and 1 base at J, with 8 bases in the middle. Germline lookup yields CDR1 MDHEN and CDR2 SYDVKM. CDR3 amino acids: CASSLMASNTEAFF. CDR3 in DNA: TGTGCCAGCAGTTTAATGGCTTCGAACACTGAAGCTTTCTTT.

J is TRBJ2-2 and V is TRBV2; TRBD1 aligns across 8 bases. The CDR3 extends over 18 amino acids. The V segment lost 0 bases and the J segment 3 bases; nucleotides outside the gene matches: 9. From germline, CDR1 is SNHLY and CDR2 FYNNEI. The CDR3 is CASSEAMDRDGDTGELFF. CDR3 coding DNA: TGTGCCAGCAGTGAAGCGATGGACAGGGACGGAGACACCGGGGAGCTGTTTTTT.

This sequence joins TRBV13 and TRBJ2-1, with TRBD2 matching over 7 bases. The ends lost 5 bases at V and 0 bases at J; junction bases unmatched: 10. The CDR3 extends over 17 amino acids. Looked up from germline, CDR1 is PRHDT and CDR2 is FYEKMQ (reference sequence). The CDR3 DNA is TGTGCCAGCAGCGCTAGGGGACTATCCAGCTCCTACAATGAGCAGTTCTTC. Amino acids: CASSARGLSSSYNEQFF.

The genes are TRBV28 and TRBJ2-2; D could derive from TRBD1 or TRBD2 (5 bases each). This CDR3 contains 16 residues. Germline assignment: CDR1 MDHEN and CDR2 SYDVKM. Trimming cost V 7 bases and J 0 bases, with 15 bases left between them. The DNA for the CDR3 is TGTGCCAGCAACCCAGTCGGGACGACGAACACCGGGGAGCTGTTTTTT. It is translated as CASNPVGTTNTGELFF. Complete variable domain (other parts from reference TRBV28 and TRBJ2-2): DVKVTQSSRYLVKRTGEKVFLECVQDMDHENMFWYRQDPGLGLRLIYFSYDVKMKEKGDIPEGYSVSREKKERFSLILESASTNQTSMYLCASNPVGTTNTGELFFGEGSRLTVL.

The chain combines TRBV29-1 with TRBJ2-7; 8 positions agree with TRBD2. The CDR3 totals 13 residues. V shed 0 bases, J shed 9 bases, and the junction held 7 bases outside the gene matches. Germline V gives CDR1 SQVTM, CDR2 ANQGSEA. Here the CDR3 DNA reads TGCAGCGTTGAAGAAGGCCTAGCGGGCGCGCAGTACTTC. Protein sequence: CSVEEGLAGAQYF.